The 22 T cell receptor beta chains reported below all come from one sample, sequenced in a study of cytomegalovirus exposure and HLA in healthy donors (dated by TCRdb to 2017 to 2019). Libraries were prepared through the immunoSEQ multiplex PCR assay. For the multiplex PCR, a mixture combining 60 forward primers for TCR Vbeta segments and 13 reverse primers for TCR Jbeta segments was used. Here the immuneACCESS table is served through TCRdb, limited to in-frame sequences with V and J called. Missing clones are a known gap in these copies; in checked studies unresolved V genes cover under half, and the rest lacks a known reason. Within this sample are 100,000 to 150,000 clones, with 87% of them counted one time only. Of the sample, roughly 5.2% is held by the ten largest clones. Sequencing was carried out using PBMCs. The source is a woman in her thirties in good health and CMV-seronegative.

The rearrangement joins TRBV4-1 to TRBJ2-3; 8 bases agree with TRBD2. With V trimmed by 2 bases and J by 1 base, 5 bases remained unmatched. CDR3 length equals 16 residues. CDR1 is MGHRA, CDR2 YSYEKL, per germline. In DNA form, the CDR3 reads TGCGCCAGCAGCCAATTCGCCGGGAGGGGCACAGATACGCAGTATTTT. Amino acid sequence: CASSQFAGRGTDTQYF.

This sequence joins TRBV7-9 and TRBJ1-3; the D gene is possibly TRBD1 (6 bases). Trimming shortened V by 6 bases and J by 0 bases, and 18 bases separated the two germline ends. CDR1 and CDR2 from the germline V gene are SEHNR and FQNEAQ (reference sequence). CDR3 length equals 17 residues. CDR3 in DNA: TGTGCCAGCAGGAGCTTAAGGGACAAAAGCTCTGGAAACACCATATATTTT. Translation gives CASRSLRDKSSGNTIYF. The full variable domain, with the rest looked up from reference TRBV7-9 and TRBJ1-3, is DTGVSQNPRHKITKRGQNVTFRCDPISEHNRLYWYRQTLGQGPEFLTYFQNEAQLEKSRLLSDRFSAERPKGSFSTLEIQRTEQGDSAMYLCASRSLRDKSSGNTIYFGEGSWLTVV.

This clone has a handful of counts. CDR3 nucleotides: TGTGCCAGCAGTGAAAAGGGACGGGGGGAAAAACTGTTTTTT. As protein: CASSEKGRGEKLFF. The V call is TRBV6-1, the J call TRBJ1-4, with D possibly being TRBD1 (5 bases). CDR1 is MNHNS, CDR2 SASEGT, per germline. The CDR3 is 14 residues long. V lost 2 bases and J 8 bases, leaving 12 bases between the germline ends.

This chain connects TRBV7-8 to TRBJ1-5; 9 bases fit TRBD1. J was trimmed by 0 bases and V by 1 base; bases with no gene match: 1. The length of the CDR3 is 16 residues. Germline CDR1 reads SGHVS; CDR2 reads FQNEAQ. The CDR3 spells CASSLGTGDSNQPQHF. The CDR3 coding sequence is TGTGCCAGCAGCTTAGGGACAGGGGATAGCAATCAGCCCCAGCATTTT. Full variable domain (outside the CDR3, taken from reference TRBV7-8 and TRBJ1-5): GAGVSQSPRYKVAKRGQDVALRCDPISGHVSLFWYQQALGQGPEFLTYFQNEAQLDKSGLPSDRFFAERPEGSVSTLKIQRTQQEDSAVYLCASSLGTGDSNQPQHFGDGTRLSIL.

The rearrangement uses TRBV28 and TRBJ2-7; D ambiguous. The ends were cut back, 5 bases at V and 1 base at J, with 12 bases in the middle. Germline V CDR1 and CDR2: MDHEN, SYDVKM. The CDR3 is made up of 14 amino acids. For the CDR3, the DNA is TGTGCCAGCAGTCCAATCACGAGATCCTACGAGCAGTACTTC. It encodes CASSPITRSYEQYF. Based on the CDR3 plus reference TRBV28 and TRBJ2-7, the full variable domain is DVKVTQSSRYLVKRTGEKVFLECVQDMDHENMFWYRQDPGLGLRLIYFSYDVKMKEKGDIPEGYSVSREKKERFSLILESASTNQTSMYLCASSPITRSYEQYFGPGTRLTVT.

The chain has TRBV25-1 and TRBJ2-7; TRBD1 agrees at 8 bases. Losses at the gene ends were 3 bases for V and 1 base for J; bases not matched to a gene: 5. Germline V gives CDR1 MGHDK, CDR2 SYGVNS. This CDR3 has 15 amino acids. DNA for the CDR3: TGTGCCAGCAGTGATCCAGGGGGCAAATCCTACGAGCAGTACTTC. Translation gives CASSDPGGKSYEQYF.

The rearrangement links TRBV10-2 to TRBJ2-2; weak D call: TRBD2 (5 bases). The CDR3 contains 14 residues. Germline CDR1 and CDR2: WSHSY and SAAADI. V was shortened by 3 bases and J by 6 bases, with 11 bases between the two germline ends. The CDR3 bases are TGCGCCAGCAGTGATAGGCTAGCCCCCGGGGAGCTGTTTTTT. It is translated as CASSDRLAPGELFF.

The chain joins TRBV5-1 to TRBJ1-2; 10 bases line up with TRBD1. Per germline, CDR1 SGHRS and CDR2 YFSETQ. The CDR3 has 16 amino acids. Trimming took 0 bases from V and 5 from J; bases not matched to a gene: 7. CDR3 nucleotides: TGCGCCAGCAGCTTGGCTTTTGGGACAGGGGCGTATGGCTACACCTTC. It translates to CASSLAFGTGAYGYTF.

The chain recombines TRBV4-2 with TRBJ2-5; weak D call: TRBD2 (5 bases). The germline V gene encodes CDR1 LGHNA and CDR2 YNFKEQ. Trimming removed 0 bases from V and 9 bases from J, with 14 bases in between. There are 14 residues in the CDR3. For the CDR3, the DNA is TGTGCCAGCAGCCAAGAGGGTAAGGCGAGGGCCCAGTACTTC. This translates into CASSQEGKARAQYF.

The J gene is TRBJ2-7, the V gene TRBV28; D may be TRBD2 (5 bases). The CDR3 length is 13 residues. Trimming took 4 bases from V and 2 from J, leaving 9 bases between them. Germline loops: CDR1 MDHEN, CDR2 SYDVKM. The CDR3 DNA follows: TGTGCCAGCAGTTGGATGGGAGCCTACGAGCAGTACTTC. It encodes CASSWMGAYEQYF.

J is TRBJ2-5 and V is TRBV4-2, with TRBD2 matching over 7 bases. The CDR3 runs 15 residues. CDR1 and CDR2 (germline): LGHNA, YNFKEQ. V was pared by 5 bases and J by 3 bases, with 9 bases of the junction left unmatched. CDR3 protein: CASSKRVAGEETQYF. The DNA for the CDR3 is TGTGCCAGCAGCAAAAGGGTGGCGGGAGAAGAGACCCAGTACTTC.

The chain links TRBV2 to TRBJ2-3; weak D call: TRBD2 (5 bases). Germline lookup yields CDR1 SNHLY and CDR2 FYNNEI. Trimming took off 6 bases at V and 5 bases at J, with 18 bases between the two ends. This CDR3 comprises 15 residues. The DNA for the CDR3 is TGTGCCAGCAGAGCTAGCTCCTACCGGGGAGATACGCAGTATTTT. It encodes CASRASSYRGDTQYF.

V is TRBV6-5 and J is TRBJ2-7; TRBD2 might be the D (6 bases). CDR1 is MNHEY and CDR2 is SVGAGI in the germline V gene. Trimming took off 8 bases at V and 6 bases at J, with 17 bases between the two ends. The CDR3 length is 13 residues. This CDR3 is CASGRDGRGEQYF. The CDR3 nucleotides read TGTGCCAGCGGTCGTGACGGGAGAGGCGAGCAGTACTTC.

This chain uses TRBV6-1 with TRBJ2-7; TRBD1 matches 7 bases. The CDR3 is 15 amino acids. V shed 0 bases and J 7 bases; nucleotides not matched to a gene: 9. Germline V gives CDR1 MNHNS, CDR2 SASEGT. The CDR3 nucleotides read TGTGCCAGCAGTGAAGCCTACAGGGGCAGGGGGGAGCAGTACTTC. Protein sequence: CASSEAYRGRGEQYF.

The J gene is TRBJ2-1, the V gene TRBV25-1, with unresolved D. V was pared by 0 bases and J by 12 bases, with 3 bases between. Germline V gene lookup returns CDR1 MGHDK and CDR2 SYGVNS. This CDR3 is built from 10 residues. The CDR3: CASSEYGQFF. The CDR3 region has the DNA TGTGCCAGCAGTGAATACGGGCAGTTCTTC.

This clone was recorded once. J is TRBJ2-1 and V is TRBV19; the D gene is possibly TRBD2 (7 bases). This CDR3 has 16 amino acids. Germline CDR1 and CDR2: LNHDA and SQIVND (reference sequence). Trimming left V 3 bases short and J 2 bases short, with 14 bases between. CDR3 DNA sequence: TGTGCCAGTAGTATTACGGGGGGCACACCCTACAATGAGCAGTTCTTC. The encoded protein is CASSITGGTPYNEQFF.

The chain carries TRBV7-2 and TRBJ2-5, with D perhaps matching TRBD2 (5 bases). V lost 6 bases to trimming and J lost 9 bases, with 17 bases between them. The CDR3 is 13 residues long. Germline loops: CDR1 SGHTA, CDR2 FQGNSA. The CDR3 here is CASRSSPNVAQYF. The CDR3 DNA sequence: TGTGCCAGCAGATCTAGCCCCAACGTGGCCCAGTACTTC.

The chain carries TRBV10-1 and TRBJ2-7, with a tentative D call TRBD2 (5 bases). Trimming took 2 bases from V and 6 from J, leaving 14 bases between them. Germline V gives CDR1 WNHNN, CDR2 SYGVQD (reference sequence). The CDR3 runs 14 residues. In DNA, the CDR3 is TGCGCCAGCAGTGAGGGGGAGCAACCATCCGAGCAGTACTTC. This codes for CASSEGEQPSEQYF.

V usage is TRBV28 and J usage is TRBJ1-2; TRBD1 aligns across 10 bases. From germline, CDR1 is MDHEN and CDR2 SYDVKM. J gave up 6 bases and V 6 bases, and 4 bases lay outside the gene matches. The CDR3 totals 13 residues. CDR3 in amino acids: CASRQGTGDGYTF. The CDR3 DNA is TGTGCCAGCAGGCAAGGGACAGGGGATGGCTACACCTTC.

The CDR3 DNA sequence: TGTGCCAGCAGGGGGGACAGAACCTACGAGCAGTACTTC. Its translation is CASRGDRTYEQYF. The chain has TRBV28 and TRBJ2-7; 7 bases are a match to TRBD1. Germline V CDR1 and CDR2: MDHEN, SYDVKM. Trimming cost V 6 bases and J 2 bases; bases outside gene matches: 4. CDR3 length equals 13 residues.

This chain uses TRBV18 with TRBJ1-1; D remains ambiguous. The germline CDR1 and CDR2 sequences are KGHSH and LQKENI. This CDR3 spans 14 amino acids. Trimming removed 6 bases from V and 4 bases from J, with 15 bases in between. The CDR3 DNA reads TGTGCCAGCTCCCCCAACCGGGAAGGCACTGAAGCTTTCTTT. This translates into CASSPNREGTEAFF.

V gene TRBV10-3 combines with J gene TRBJ1-6; tentative D call: TRBD1 (5 bases). Between the trimmed V and J ends, which lost 2 bases and 9 bases, there was a span of 17 bases. The CDR3 covers 16 residues. Germline V lookup: CDR1 ENHRY, CDR2 SYGVKD. CDR3 in amino acids: CAISEPDTPGGSPLHF. In nucleotides, the CDR3 is TGTGCCATCAGTGAGCCGGACACCCCTGGCGGTTCACCCCTCCACTTT.